This section outlines one T cell receptor (beta chain) sequence together with its context. These data originate in a study of OX40 agonist ivuxolimab in advanced cancers. Across the whole study: With ivuxolimab, an agonistic anti-OX40 (CD134) antibody, patients were treated. Hepatocellular carcinoma, melanoma, renal cell or head and neck cancer affected the dose-escalation patients. Those enrolled were 82.7% male, with a mean age of roughly 62 years and ages from about 20 to 90.

Generated by immunoSEQ multiplex PCR, the TCRdb table keeps only in-frame clones and is missing some. The sample has approximately 47,000 clones, about 90% seen once. The CDR3 extends over 13 amino acids. The V end lost 2 bases, the J end lost 6 bases, and 10 bases lay between the germline ends. CDR1 and CDR2 (germline): GTSNPN, SVGIG (reference sequence). Patients who had autoimmune disease history or got systemic immunosuppression were left out. The chain recombines TRBV30 with TRBJ1-4; perhaps TRBD1 as D (5 bases). This receptor was identified in an adult with an advanced solid tumor such as melanoma, head and neck, liver or kidney cancer. The starting material was CD4+ or CD8+ T cells sorted from blood, obtained in a trial of the OX40 agonist ivuxolimab. The CDR3 sequence: CAWSKGHDEKLFF. CDR3 sequence (DNA): TGTGCCTGGAGTAAGGGGCATGATGAAAAACTGTTTTTT.